This TCR beta chain was profiled in a study of vaccination effects on CD4 cells after COVID-19. Assay: immunoSEQ multiplex PCR; the TCRdb copy retains only in-frame clones and omits some. The table includes over 50,000 clones, around 73% detected once. Concerning this clone: Its cognate antigen is unknown.

The V gene's germline CDR1 is KGHSH and CDR2 LQKENI. After removal of 3 bases from V and 1 base from J, the junction contained 13 bases not matched to a gene. The CDR3 covers 21 residues. ViraFEST expansion of antigen-specific CD4+ T cells with viral peptide pools preceded sequencing. Cells that had been cultured for 10 days were the source of isolated CD4+ T cells. Each person got two doses of an mRNA SARS-CoV-2 vaccine, BNT162b2 or mRNA-1273. The rearrangement links TRBV18 to TRBJ1-6, with TRBD1 identical over 12 bases. This TCR was sampled from a human donor who received a COVID-19 vaccine. The sample here was CD4+ T cells from PBMCs cultured with HCoV-229E spike peptides, taken after COVID-19 vaccination. CDR3 in DNA: TGTGCCAGCTCACCGCTACACGGGACAGGGGGCGCGGGGTCCTATAATTCACCCCTCCACTTT. As protein: CASSPLHGTGGAGSYNSPLHF.